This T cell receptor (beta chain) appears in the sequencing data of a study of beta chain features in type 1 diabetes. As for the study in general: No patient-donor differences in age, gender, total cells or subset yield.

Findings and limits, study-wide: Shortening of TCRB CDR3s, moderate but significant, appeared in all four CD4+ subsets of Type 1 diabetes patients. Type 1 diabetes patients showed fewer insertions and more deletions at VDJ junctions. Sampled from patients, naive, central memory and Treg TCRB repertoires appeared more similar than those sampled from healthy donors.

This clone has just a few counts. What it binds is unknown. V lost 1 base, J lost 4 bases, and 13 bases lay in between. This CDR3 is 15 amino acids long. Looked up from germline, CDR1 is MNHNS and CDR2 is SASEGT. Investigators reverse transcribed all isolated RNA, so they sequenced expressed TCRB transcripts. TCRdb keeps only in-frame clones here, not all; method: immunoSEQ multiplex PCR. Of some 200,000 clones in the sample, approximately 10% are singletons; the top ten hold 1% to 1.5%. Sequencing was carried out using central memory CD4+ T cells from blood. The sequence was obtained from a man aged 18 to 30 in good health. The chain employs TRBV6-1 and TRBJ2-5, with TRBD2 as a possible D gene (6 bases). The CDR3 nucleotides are TGTGCCAGCAGTGAAGGGCAGGGAGCGGGAGAGACCCAGTACTTC. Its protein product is CASSEGQGAGETQYF.